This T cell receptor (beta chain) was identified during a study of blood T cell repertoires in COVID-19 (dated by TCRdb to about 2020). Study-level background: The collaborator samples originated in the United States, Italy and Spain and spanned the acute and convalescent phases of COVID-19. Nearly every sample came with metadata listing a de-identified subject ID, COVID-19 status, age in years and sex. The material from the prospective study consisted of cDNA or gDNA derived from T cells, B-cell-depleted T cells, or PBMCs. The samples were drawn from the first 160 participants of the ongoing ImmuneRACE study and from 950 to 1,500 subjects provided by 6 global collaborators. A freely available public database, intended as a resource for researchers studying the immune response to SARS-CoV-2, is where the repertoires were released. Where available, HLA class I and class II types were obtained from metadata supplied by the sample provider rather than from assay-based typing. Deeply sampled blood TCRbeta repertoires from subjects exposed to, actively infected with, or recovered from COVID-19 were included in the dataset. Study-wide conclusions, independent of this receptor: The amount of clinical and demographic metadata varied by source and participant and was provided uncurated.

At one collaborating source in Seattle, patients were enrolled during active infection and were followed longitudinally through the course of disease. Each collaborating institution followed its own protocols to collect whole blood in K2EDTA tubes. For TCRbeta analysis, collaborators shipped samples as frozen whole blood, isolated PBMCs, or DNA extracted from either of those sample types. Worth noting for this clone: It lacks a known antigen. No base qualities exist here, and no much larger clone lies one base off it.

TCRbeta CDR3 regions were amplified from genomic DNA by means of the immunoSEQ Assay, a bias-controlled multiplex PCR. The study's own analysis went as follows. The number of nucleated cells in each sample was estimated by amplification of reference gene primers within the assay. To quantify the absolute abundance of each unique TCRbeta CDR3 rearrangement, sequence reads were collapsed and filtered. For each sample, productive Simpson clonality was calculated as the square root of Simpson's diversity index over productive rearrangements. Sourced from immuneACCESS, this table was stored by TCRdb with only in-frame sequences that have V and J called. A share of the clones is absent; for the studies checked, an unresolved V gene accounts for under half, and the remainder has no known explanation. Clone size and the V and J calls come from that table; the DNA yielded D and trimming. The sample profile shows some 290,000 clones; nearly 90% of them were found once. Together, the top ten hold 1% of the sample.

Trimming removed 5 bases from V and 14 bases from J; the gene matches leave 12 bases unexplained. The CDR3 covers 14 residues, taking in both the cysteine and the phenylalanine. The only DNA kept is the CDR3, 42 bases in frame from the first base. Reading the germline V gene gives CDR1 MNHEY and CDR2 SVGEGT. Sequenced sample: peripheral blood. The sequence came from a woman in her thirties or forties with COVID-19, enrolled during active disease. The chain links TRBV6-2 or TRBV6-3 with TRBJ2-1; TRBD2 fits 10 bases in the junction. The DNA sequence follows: TGTGCCAGCAGTCGAGGGACTAGCGAGCTTTTGGAGTTCTTC. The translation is CASSRGTSELLEFF.